This TCR beta chain derives from a study of beta chain features in type 1 diabetes. Notes on the study in general: An over-representation of cells with high TCR expression could result from cDNA sequencing.

CD4+ naive, central memory, regulatory and stem cell-like memory subsets were isolated by sorting on CD45RO/CCR7/CD25/CD127/CD95/CD27. In this sample, this clone turned up a few times. Its antigen is not identified. V shed 1 base and J 6 bases; nucleotides not matched to a gene: 7. The CDR3 has 16 amino acids. Looked up from germline, CDR1 is LGHNA and CDR2 is YSLEER. The authors reverse transcribed all of the isolated RNA, so sequencing captured expressed TCRB transcripts. Produced via immunoSEQ multiplex PCR; TCRdb's table is partial and in-frame only. This sample has 400,000 to 450,000 clones, with 11% to 15% found just once.

The genes are TRBV4-3 and TRBJ2-1; 9 nucleotides align to TRBD1. The sequence came from a man aged 25 to 40 in good health. Sequencing input: naive CD4+ T cells from blood. The CDR3 sequence: CASSQAGTGKVNEQFF. CDR3 coding DNA: TGCGCCAGCAGCCAAGCCGGGACAGGGAAAGTCAATGAGCAGTTCTTC.